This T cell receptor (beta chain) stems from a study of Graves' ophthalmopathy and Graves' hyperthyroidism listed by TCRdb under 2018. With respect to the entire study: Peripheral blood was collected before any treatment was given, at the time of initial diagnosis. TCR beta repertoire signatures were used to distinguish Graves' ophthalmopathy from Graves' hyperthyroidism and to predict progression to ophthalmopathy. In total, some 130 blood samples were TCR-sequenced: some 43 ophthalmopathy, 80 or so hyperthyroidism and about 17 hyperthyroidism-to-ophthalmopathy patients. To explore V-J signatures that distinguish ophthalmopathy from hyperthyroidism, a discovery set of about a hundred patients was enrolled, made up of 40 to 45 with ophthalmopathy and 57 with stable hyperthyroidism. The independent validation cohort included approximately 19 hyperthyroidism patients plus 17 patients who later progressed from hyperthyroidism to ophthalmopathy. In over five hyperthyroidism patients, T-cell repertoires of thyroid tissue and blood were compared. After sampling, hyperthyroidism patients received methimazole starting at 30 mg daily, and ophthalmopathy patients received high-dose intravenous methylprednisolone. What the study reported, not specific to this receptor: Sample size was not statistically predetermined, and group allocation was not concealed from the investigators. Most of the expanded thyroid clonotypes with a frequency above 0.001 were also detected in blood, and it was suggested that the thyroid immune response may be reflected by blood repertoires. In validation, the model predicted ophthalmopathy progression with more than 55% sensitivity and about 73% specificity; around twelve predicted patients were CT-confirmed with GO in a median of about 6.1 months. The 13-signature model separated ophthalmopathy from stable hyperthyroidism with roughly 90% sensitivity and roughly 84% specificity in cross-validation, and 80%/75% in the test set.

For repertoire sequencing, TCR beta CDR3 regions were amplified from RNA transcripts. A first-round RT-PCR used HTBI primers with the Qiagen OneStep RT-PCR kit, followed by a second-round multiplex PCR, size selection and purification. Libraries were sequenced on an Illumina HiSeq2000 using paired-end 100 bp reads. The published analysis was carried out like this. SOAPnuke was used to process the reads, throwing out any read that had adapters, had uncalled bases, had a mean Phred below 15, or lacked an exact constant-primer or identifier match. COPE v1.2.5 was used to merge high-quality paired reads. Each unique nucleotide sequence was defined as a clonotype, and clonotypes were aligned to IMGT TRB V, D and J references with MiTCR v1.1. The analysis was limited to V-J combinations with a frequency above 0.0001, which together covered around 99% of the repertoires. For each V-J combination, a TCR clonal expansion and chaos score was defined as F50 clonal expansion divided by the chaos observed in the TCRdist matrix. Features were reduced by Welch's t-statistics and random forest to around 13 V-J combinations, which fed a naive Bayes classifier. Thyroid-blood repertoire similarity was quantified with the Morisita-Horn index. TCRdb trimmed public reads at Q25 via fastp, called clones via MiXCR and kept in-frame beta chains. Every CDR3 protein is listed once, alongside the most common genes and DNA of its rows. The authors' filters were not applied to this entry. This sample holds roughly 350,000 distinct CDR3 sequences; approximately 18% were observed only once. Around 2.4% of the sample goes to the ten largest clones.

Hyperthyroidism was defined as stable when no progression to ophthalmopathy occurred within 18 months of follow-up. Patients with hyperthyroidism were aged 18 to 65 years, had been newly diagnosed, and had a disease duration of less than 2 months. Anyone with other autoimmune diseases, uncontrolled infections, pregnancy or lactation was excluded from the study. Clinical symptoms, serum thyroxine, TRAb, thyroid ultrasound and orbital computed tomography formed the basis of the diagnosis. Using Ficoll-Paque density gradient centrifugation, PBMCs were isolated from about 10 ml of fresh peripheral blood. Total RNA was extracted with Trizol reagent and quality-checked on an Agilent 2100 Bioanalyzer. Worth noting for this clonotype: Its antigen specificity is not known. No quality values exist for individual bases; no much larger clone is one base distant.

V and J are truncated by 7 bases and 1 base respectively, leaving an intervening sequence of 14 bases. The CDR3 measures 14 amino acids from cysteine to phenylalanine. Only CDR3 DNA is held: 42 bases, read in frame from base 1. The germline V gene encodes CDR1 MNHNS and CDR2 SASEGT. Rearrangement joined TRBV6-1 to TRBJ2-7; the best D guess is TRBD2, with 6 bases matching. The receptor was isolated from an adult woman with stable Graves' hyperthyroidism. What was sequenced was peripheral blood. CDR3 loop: CASTSIGGSYEQYF. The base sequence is TGTGCCAGCACGTCCATCGGGGGATCCTACGAGCAGTACTTC.